Listed below are T cell receptor beta chains from one sample, sequenced in a study of CD8+ T cells in alopecia areata. The method was immunoSEQ multiplex PCR; TCRdb's version includes in-frame clones alone and lacks a portion of them. The repertoire has 140,000 or so clones, 40% to 55% of them found once; the top ten carry 0.8% to 1%. Specimen: CD4+ T cells sorted from blood, collected at week 0. Source of these receptors: a human donor with alopecia areata. Each CDR3 is given with its conserved first and last residue. Each record gives: V gene, J gene, D gene, clone size, CDR3 protein, CDR3 DNA. A D gene is named only where the DNA matches it firmly. Size is stated for part of the rows, as once, few or many counts, or as a class when the clone is expanded.

v_call: TRBV25-1
j_call: TRBJ2-5
d_call: NA
clone_size: NA
cdr3_aa: CASSQAGTLEKTQYF
cdr3_nt: TGTGCCAGCAGCCAAGCCGGGACCCTAGAAAAGACCCAGTACTTC

v_call: TRBV30
j_call: TRBJ2-1
d_call: NA
clone_size: few
cdr3_aa: CACSRGARGEQFF
cdr3_nt: TGTGCCTGCTCACGGGGAGCTAGGGGTGAGCAGTTCTTC

v_call: TRBV2
j_call: TRBJ2-1
d_call: TRBD2
clone_size: NA
cdr3_aa: CASTGLARNEQFF
cdr3_nt: TGTGCCAGCACGGGACTAGCGAGGAATGAGCAGTTCTTC

v_call: TRBV2
j_call: TRBJ2-1
d_call: NA
clone_size: NA
cdr3_aa: CASRHTSPSEQFF
cdr3_nt: TGTGCCAGCAGGCATACTAGCCCTAGTGAGCAGTTCTTC

v_call: TRBV5-1
j_call: TRBJ2-1
d_call: NA
clone_size: NA
cdr3_aa: CASSLQGLGSYNEQFF
cdr3_nt: TGCGCCAGCAGCCTACAGGGCCTTGGTTCCTACAATGAGCAGTTCTTC

v_call: TRBV7-2
j_call: TRBJ2-3
d_call: TRBD1
clone_size: few
cdr3_aa: CASSFHRGETDTQYF
cdr3_nt: TGTGCCAGCAGCTTCCACAGGGGAGAGACAGATACGCAGTATTTT

v_call: TRBV11-2
j_call: TRBJ2-1
d_call: TRBD1
clone_size: NA
cdr3_aa: CASSSTGGFIVNEQFF
cdr3_nt: TGTGCCAGCAGCTCGACAGGGGGCTTTATTGTCAATGAGCAGTTCTTC

v_call: TRBV2
j_call: TRBJ2-5
d_call: NA
clone_size: few
cdr3_aa: CASMGRERETQYF
cdr3_nt: TGTGCCAGCATGGGCCGGGAGAGGGAGACCCAGTACTTC

v_call: TRBV10-3
j_call: TRBJ2-3
d_call: NA
clone_size: NA
cdr3_aa: CAISSPSLPTDTQYF
cdr3_nt: TGTGCCATCAGTAGCCCCAGTCTCCCCACAGATACGCAGTATTTT

v_call: TRBV5-6
j_call: TRBJ1-5
d_call: TRBD1
clone_size: NA
cdr3_aa: CASSLGQGTGQPQHF
cdr3_nt: TGTGCCAGCAGCTTGGGACAGGGAACGGGACAGCCCCAGCATTTT

v_call: TRBV7-9
j_call: TRBJ1-2
d_call: NA
clone_size: NA
cdr3_aa: CASSLELARSGYTF
cdr3_nt: TGTGCCAGCAGCTTAGAACTAGCCAGGAGTGGCTACACCTTC

v_call: TRBV29-1
j_call: TRBJ2-5
d_call: TRBD2
clone_size: NA
cdr3_aa: CSAGLDLQETQYF
cdr3_nt: TGCAGCGCTGGACTAGATCTTCAAGAGACCCAGTACTTC

v_call: TRBV2
j_call: TRBJ2-7
d_call: NA
clone_size: few
cdr3_aa: CASSSLSYEQYF
cdr3_nt: TGTGCCAGCAGCAGTCTCTCCTACGAGCAGTACTTC

v_call: TRBV4-1
j_call: TRBJ2-3
d_call: TRBD1
clone_size: once
cdr3_aa: CASSPRTGDTQYF
cdr3_nt: TGCGCCAGCAGCCCCCGGACAGGAGATACGCAGTATTTT

v_call: TRBV29-1
j_call: TRBJ2-7
d_call: NA
clone_size: NA
cdr3_aa: CSVGVGGYEQYF
cdr3_nt: TGCAGCGTTGGGGTGGGAGGATACGAGCAGTACTTC

v_call: TRBV30
j_call: TRBJ2-3
d_call: NA
clone_size: NA
cdr3_aa: CAWRPGEGTQYF
cdr3_nt: TGTGCCTGGAGGCCGGGCGAGGGTACGCAGTATTTT

v_call: TRBV30
j_call: TRBJ2-5
d_call: TRBD1
clone_size: NA
cdr3_aa: CAFQTGLRETQYF
cdr3_nt: TGTGCCTTCCAGACAGGGTTGAGGGAGACCCAGTACTTC

v_call: TRBV30
j_call: TRBJ2-1
d_call: TRBD1
clone_size: NA
cdr3_aa: CAWSVGTAYYNEQFF
cdr3_nt: TGTGCCTGGAGTGTAGGGACAGCTTACTACAATGAGCAGTTCTTC

v_call: TRBV2
j_call: TRBJ2-7
d_call: TRBD2
clone_size: NA
cdr3_aa: CASSPTSGRSYEQYF
cdr3_nt: TGTGCCAGCAGTCCGACTAGCGGGAGGTCCTACGAGCAGTACTTC

v_call: TRBV5-4
j_call: TRBJ1-2
d_call: NA
clone_size: NA
cdr3_aa: CASSFNTRGYTF
cdr3_nt: TGTGCCAGCAGCTTTAATACGCGGGGCTACACCTTC

v_call: TRBV29-1
j_call: TRBJ1-2
d_call: NA
clone_size: NA
cdr3_aa: CSVQGQRGYGYTF
cdr3_nt: TGCAGCGTCCAGGGACAAAGAGGCTATGGCTACACCTTC

v_call: TRBV4-1
j_call: TRBJ1-2
d_call: TRBD1
clone_size: once
cdr3_aa: CASSQARTSTGDYGYTF
cdr3_nt: TGCGCCAGCAGCCAAGCAAGGACGTCGACAGGGGACTATGGCTACACCTTC

v_call: TRBV25-1
j_call: TRBJ2-7
d_call: NA
clone_size: NA
cdr3_aa: CASRGSRSREQYF
cdr3_nt: TGTGCCAGCAGGGGTAGTCGCAGCCGGGAGCAGTACTTC

v_call: TRBV30
j_call: TRBJ2-3
d_call: NA
clone_size: NA
cdr3_aa: CASIGGAWRQYF
cdr3_nt: TGTGCCTCCATAGGGGGTGCCTGGAGGCAGTATTTT

v_call: TRBV2
j_call: TRBJ2-1
d_call: TRBD1
clone_size: NA
cdr3_aa: CASSENRGHEQFF
cdr3_nt: TGTGCCAGCAGTGAAAACAGGGGTCATGAGCAGTTCTTC

v_call: TRBV2
j_call: TRBJ1-5
d_call: NA
clone_size: few
cdr3_aa: CASAKTTGLDNQPQHF
cdr3_nt: TGTGCCAGCGCAAAAACTACAGGGTTGGACAATCAGCCCCAGCATTTT

v_call: TRBV6-1
j_call: TRBJ1-3
d_call: NA
clone_size: NA
cdr3_aa: CASTQSLSGNTIYF
cdr3_nt: TGTGCCAGCACACAGTCCCTCTCTGGAAACACCATATATTTT

v_call: TRBV14
j_call: TRBJ2-1
d_call: NA
clone_size: NA
cdr3_aa: CASSQERPSYNEQFF
cdr3_nt: TGTGCCAGCAGCCAAGAAAGGCCCTCCTACAATGAGCAGTTCTTC

v_call: TRBV5-1
j_call: TRBJ2-5
d_call: NA
clone_size: NA
cdr3_aa: CASSWTTGSTKTQYF
cdr3_nt: TGCGCCAGCAGCTGGACCACAGGGAGTACGAAGACCCAGTACTTC

v_call: TRBV2
j_call: TRBJ2-1
d_call: TRBD1
clone_size: NA
cdr3_aa: CASNRQGPYNEQFF
cdr3_nt: TGTGCCAGTAATAGACAGGGTCCATACAATGAGCAGTTCTTC

v_call: TRBV9
j_call: TRBJ1-1
d_call: NA
clone_size: NA
cdr3_aa: CASTRDSWGIAFF
cdr3_nt: TGTGCCAGCACCCGAGACAGCTGGGGGATAGCTTTCTTT

v_call: TRBV30
j_call: TRBJ2-2
d_call: TRBD2
clone_size: NA
cdr3_aa: CAWKRTSGNTGELFF
cdr3_nt: TGTGCCTGGAAGAGGACTAGCGGTAACACCGGGGAGCTGTTTTTT

v_call: TRBV30
j_call: TRBJ2-1
d_call: NA
clone_size: NA
cdr3_aa: CAWKDPGTPPYNEQFF
cdr3_nt: TGTGCCTGGAAGGACCCGGGGACTCCTCCCTACAATGAGCAGTTCTTC

v_call: TRBV29-1
j_call: TRBJ2-7
d_call: NA
clone_size: few
cdr3_aa: CSVALFHEQYF
cdr3_nt: TGCAGCGTTGCCCTTTTCCACGAGCAGTACTTC

v_call: TRBV30
j_call: TRBJ2-6
d_call: NA
clone_size: NA
cdr3_aa: CAWSWGGANVLTF
cdr3_nt: TGTGCCTGGTCCTGGGGAGGGGCCAACGTCCTGACTTTC

v_call: TRBV28
j_call: TRBJ2-7
d_call: NA
clone_size: NA
cdr3_aa: CASSFEGYEQYF
cdr3_nt: TGTGCCAGCAGTTTCGAGGGCTACGAGCAGTACTTC

v_call: TRBV5-8
j_call: TRBJ1-2
d_call: NA
clone_size: many
cdr3_aa: CASRFQGQSYTF
cdr3_nt: TGTGCCAGCAGATTCCAGGGGCAGAGCTACACCTTC

v_call: TRBV6-1
j_call: TRBJ2-7
d_call: NA
clone_size: NA
cdr3_aa: CASRGQIYEQYF
cdr3_nt: TGTGCCAGCAGAGGACAGATCTACGAGCAGTACTTC

v_call: TRBV19
j_call: TRBJ1-1
d_call: TRBD1
clone_size: NA
cdr3_aa: CASKTGGSEAFF
cdr3_nt: TGTGCCAGTAAGACAGGGGGCTCTGAAGCTTTCTTT

v_call: TRBV29-1
j_call: TRBJ2-2
d_call: NA
clone_size: few
cdr3_aa: CSVDGGGIDGELFF
cdr3_nt: TGCAGCGTTGACGGCGGCGGGATTGACGGGGAGCTGTTTTTT

v_call: TRBV11-1
j_call: TRBJ2-7
d_call: NA
clone_size: few
cdr3_aa: CASSAAPYEQYF
cdr3_nt: TGTGCCAGCAGCGCGGCGCCCTACGAGCAGTACTTC

v_call: TRBV7-9
j_call: TRBJ1-1
d_call: NA
clone_size: NA
cdr3_aa: CASRHEKMNTEAFF
cdr3_nt: TGTGCCAGCCGCCATGAAAAAATGAACACTGAAGCTTTCTTT

v_call: TRBV15
j_call: TRBJ2-5
d_call: NA
clone_size: NA
cdr3_aa: CATSRDETQYF
cdr3_nt: TGTGCCACCAGCAGAGATGAGACCCAGTACTTC